These 18 T cell receptor beta chains were all obtained from the same sample, sequenced in a study of regulatory T cells in long-lasting Graves disease. This sample's time point: newly diagnosed GD, antithyroid drugs for less than 3 months. The TCR library was prepared using RNA isolated from PBMCs. In building TCR beta libraries, iRepertoire HTBI primers were used together with Arm-PCR of CDR3 regions. TCRdb reprocessed the multiplex PCR reads with MiXCR, giving one entry per CDR3 protein. The sample lists approximately 470,000 distinct CDR3 sequences, around 16% occurring once. This same sample was also part of a study on T cells in Graves' hyperthyroidism and ophthalmopathy.

The sample was peripheral blood mononuclear cells (PBMCs), taken at new diagnosis, from a patient treated with antithyroid drugs. The receptors derive from a man in his forties or fifties with Graves disease.

This clonotype was picked up many times. This chain's CDR3 is CATSDMSGRSTDTQYF. The CDR3 DNA reads TGTGCCACCAGTGATATGAGCGGGAGAAGCACAGATACGCAGTATTTT. V gene TRBV24-1 combines with J gene TRBJ2-3; 8 nucleotides match TRBD2. CDR3 length: 16 amino acids. V gave up 3 bases and J gave up 0 bases; unmatched junction bases: 4. CDR1 and CDR2 (germline): KGHDR, SFDVKD.

This rearrangement joins TRBV30 to TRBJ2-7, with D perhaps TRBD2 (5 bases). The germline CDR1 and CDR2 sequences are GTSNPN and SVGIG (reference sequence). The CDR3 has 13 amino acids. Trimming left V 0 bases short and J 5 bases short, with 11 bases between. The DNA for the CDR3 is TGTGCCTGGAGTGTACCCCGGACTCACGAGCAGTACTTC. Its protein product is CAWSVPRTHEQYF.

Details on this clonotype: Since a far larger clone is one base different, this is likely a read error. CDR3 in amino acids: CASSGGDSYEQYF. CDR3 DNA: TGTGCCAGCAGCGGAGGGGACAGCTACGAGCAGTACTTC. The chain links TRBV11-1 to TRBJ2-7; D possibly corresponds to TRBD1 (7 bases). Germline CDR1 is SGHAT and CDR2 is FQDESV (reference sequence). CDR3 length: 13 residues. With 5 bases removed from V and 3 bases from J, the gap between germline ends came to 11 bases.

On this clonotype: A read error may explain this, as a much larger clone is one base away. The rearrangement links TRBV6-1 to TRBJ2-7, with 13 bases fitting TRBD2. CDR3 length: 14 amino acids. In germline, CDR1 is MNHNS, CDR2 SASEGT. The V gene end was trimmed by 4 bases and the J gene end by 6 bases; junction bases not matched to a gene: 3. CDR3 coding DNA: TGTGCCAGCAGTGTACTAGCGGGAGGGAGCGAGCAGTACTTC. Its protein product is CASSVLAGGSEQYF.

This clonotype was seen repeatedly, ten times or more. The rearrangement joins TRBV20-1 to TRBJ2-3; 7 bases align to TRBD1. V dropped 6 bases and J dropped 9; count of bases not matched to a gene: 18. The CDR3 is 15 amino acids. Looked up from germline, CDR1 is DFQATT and CDR2 is SNEGSKA (reference sequence). For the CDR3, the DNA is TGCAGTGCACCCGAAGACAGGGAGAATAGTTACACGCAGTATTTT. Translating gives CSAPEDRENSYTQYF.

The chain carries TRBV7-9 and TRBJ2-1; D could derive from TRBD1 or TRBD2 (5 bases each). The germline V and J ends were trimmed by 4 bases and 4 bases, with 14 bases remaining between them. Germline V gives CDR1 SEHNR, CDR2 FQNEAQ (reference sequence). This CDR3 has 15 amino acids. The CDR3 region has the DNA TGTGCCAGCAGCTGGGGACCGTCCCCATACAATGAGCAGTTCTTC. As protein: CASSWGPSPYNEQFF.

At least ten counts were recorded for this clonotype. The chain uses TRBV28 and TRBJ2-7; 10 bases map to TRBD2. After removal of 1 base from V and 5 bases from J, the junction contained 8 bases not matched to a gene. CDR3 size: 16 residues. CDR1 and CDR2 from the germline V gene are MDHEN and SYDVKM. Here the CDR3 reads CASSLLLAGAENEQYF. The CDR3 region has the DNA TGTGCCAGCAGTTTATTGCTAGCGGGAGCAGAGAACGAGCAGTACTTC.

There are many counts of this clonotype. The chain employs TRBV9 and TRBJ2-1; 10 bases line up with TRBD2. Germline trimming cut 2 bases from V and 8 bases from J; bases unmatched to any gene: 7. Per the germline V gene, CDR1 is SGDLS and CDR2 is YYNGEE. This CDR3 is 15 amino acids long. CDR3 in DNA: TGTGCCAGCAGCGTGCAGGCTAGCGGGAGTGATGAGCAGTTCTTC. This sequence encodes CASSVQASGSDEQFF. Full variable domain (remainder filled in from reference TRBV9 and TRBJ2-1): DSGVTQTPKHLITATGQRVTLRCSPRSGDLSVYWYQQSLDQGLQFLIQYYNGEERAKGNILERFSAQQFPDLHSELNLSSLELGDSALYFCASSVQASGSDEQFFGPGTRLTVL.

The gene calls are TRBV2 and TRBJ2-7; 9 nucleotides match TRBD2. The CDR3 has 14 residues. CDR1 and CDR2 (germline): SNHLY, FYNNEI. The V segment lost 4 bases and the J segment 6 bases; nucleotides outside the gene matches: 7. The CDR3: CASSGSSGNREQYF. CDR3 bases: TGTGCCAGCAGTGGGTCTAGCGGGAACCGCGAGCAGTACTTC.

The rearrangement links TRBV28 to TRBJ1-6; the match to TRBD1 covers 9 bases. CDR3 length: 15 residues. V trimming: 6 bases; J trimming: 5 bases; junction bases outside the gene matches: 5. The germline V gene encodes CDR1 MDHEN and CDR2 SYDVKM. This CDR3 reads CASSTGTGNNSPLHF. CDR3 sequence (DNA): TGTGCCAGCAGCACCGGGACAGGGAATAATTCACCCCTCCACTTT.

The V and J genes are TRBV7-8 and TRBJ1-2; maybe TRBD1 (6 bases). This CDR3 comprises 16 residues. The V end was cut by 0 bases, the J end by 2 bases, with 13 bases between. Germline CDR1 SGHVS, CDR2 FQNEAQ. CDR3 bases: TGTGCCAGCAGCTTAGCGTTGGACAGTCTAAACTATGGCTACACCTTC. Residues: CASSLALDSLNYGYTF.

The table lists this clonotype with many counts. The J gene is TRBJ1-1, the V gene TRBV9; a weak D match, TRBD1 (6 bases). Deletions cut 4 bases from V and 0 bases from J, with 16 bases between. Germline CDR1 is SGDLS and CDR2 is YYNGEE. This CDR3 contains 16 residues. The CDR3, as DNA: TGTGCCAGCAGCTATACCCGGGACAATATGAACACTGAAGCTTTCTTT. Translating it yields CASSYTRDNMNTEAFF.

Notes on this clonotype: This may be a read error: a much more frequent sequence differs by one nucleotide. This sequence joins TRBV7-9 and TRBJ2-3, with D perhaps assigned TRBD1 or TRBD2 (5 bases each). Trimming stripped 1 base from V and 5 bases from J, with 19 bases between. The CDR3 runs to 17 residues. CDR1 SEHNR and CDR2 FQNEAQ come from the germline V gene (reference sequence). The CDR3 nucleotides are TGTGCCAGCAGCTTAGGTGTGGGACCCACGCCGTTAGATACGCAGTATTTT. Protein: CASSLGVGPTPLDTQYF.

This clonotype has ten or more counts. V gene TRBV3-1 combines with J gene TRBJ2-1; 11 bases fit TRBD2. Unmatched junction bases numbered 2, after V lost 2 bases and J lost 8 bases. The CDR3 is made up of 14 amino acids. Germline V gene lookup returns CDR1 LGHDT and CDR2 YNNKEL (reference sequence). CDR3 residues: CASSQTGLADEQFF. CDR3 coding DNA: TGTGCCAGCAGCCAAACGGGACTAGCGGATGAGCAGTTCTTC.

This clonotype was counted ten times or more. The V gene is TRBV7-3, the J gene TRBJ2-1; D is ambiguous. The germline gives CDR1 SGHTA, CDR2 FQGTGA. The CDR3 extends over 15 amino acids. The V end was cut by 2 bases, the J end by 2 bases, with 10 bases between. The CDR3: CASSLVPDTYNEQFF. In DNA, the CDR3 is TGTGCCAGCAGCTTAGTTCCGGATACCTACAATGAGCAGTTCTTC.

In this sample, this clonotype turned up a few times. The CDR3 region is CASSLRVDEQFF. The CDR3 region has the DNA TGTGCCAGCAGCTTACGGGTGGATGAGCAGTTCTTC. This chain links TRBV7-9 with TRBJ2-1; D call uncertain. The CDR3 spans 12 residues. The germline V gene encodes CDR1 SEHNR and CDR2 FQNEAQ (reference sequence). Trimming stripped 2 bases from V and 8 bases from J, with 7 bases between.

This clonotype appeared many times. This chain uses TRBV6-2 or TRBV6-3 with TRBJ1-2, with D uncertain. Germline CDR1 is MNHEY and CDR2 is SVGEGT. Trimming took off 5 bases at V and 1 base at J, with 14 bases between the two ends. CDR3 length equals 15 residues. The DNA of the CDR3 is TGTGCCAGCAGTCAGTCTACGACGCATAACTATGGCTACACCTTC. As protein: CASSQSTTHNYGYTF.

This clonotype was detected ten times or more. The chain employs TRBV5-6 and TRBJ1-1, with 7 bases lining up with TRBD1. The germline V gene has CDR1 SGHDT and CDR2 YYEEEE. V lost 5 bases and J lost 1; bases outside the gene matches: 5. The CDR3 loop spans 14 amino acids. CDR3 DNA: TGTGCCAGCAGGGGGACAGAAGAGAACACTGAAGCTTTCTTT. Translating it yields CASRGTEENTEAFF.